A selection of T cell receptor beta chains follows, all from one sample in a study of T-cell memory formation after mild COVID-19. TCRdb re-derived calls from the 5' RACE reads in MiXCR, one entry per CDR3 protein. The sample comprises about 200,000 distinct CDR3 sequences, 9.5% to 10% of which are singletons, and 3% to 4% rests with the top ten. The sequenced sample was PBMCs or a T cell subset sorted from them (not recorded which). The receptor set was obtained from a man aged 18 to 35 who had mild COVID-19 (a few samples of this study predate the infection). Cell type and time point are not known. CDR3s include the opening cysteine and the closing phenylalanine or tryptophan. D genes are given only for firm matches. The size entry is marked missing in some rows and otherwise reads once, few, many or a size class.

D: NA
V: TRBV7-3
size: many
J: TRBJ2-1
DNA: TGTGCCAGCAGCACCGACCCCCGGGCCTACAATGAGCAGTTCTTC
CDR3: CASSTDPRAYNEQFF

D: NA
V: TRBV12-3/TRBV12-4
size: many
J: TRBJ2-2
DNA: TGTGCCAGCAGTCCACTCACCGGGGAGCTGTTTTTT
CDR3: CASSPLTGELFF

D: NA
V: TRBV7-2
size: NA
J: TRBJ2-5
DNA: TGTGCCAGCAGCTTACAGGGGCCGAAGGAGACCCAGTACTTC
CDR3: CASSLQGPKETQYF

D: NA
V: TRBV7-9
size: NA
J: TRBJ1-3
DNA: TGTGCCAGCTCTACAGGGTTCGGAAACACCATATATTTT
CDR3: CASSTGFGNTIYF

D: TRBD1
V: TRBV5-1
size: many
J: TRBJ1-4
DNA: TGCGCCAGCAGCTTGGCCTCGACAGGGGGTGAAAAACTGTTTTTT
CDR3: CASSLASTGGEKLFF

D: NA
V: TRBV12-3/TRBV12-4
size: many
J: TRBJ2-2
DNA: TGTGCCAGCAGTCTCCTAGGGGCCGGGGAGCTGTTTTTT
CDR3: CASSLLGAGELFF

D: NA
V: TRBV18
size: NA
J: TRBJ1-1
DNA: TGTGCCAGCTCACGCTTCTTGTCCCGGGACGACACTGAAGCTTTCTTT
CDR3: CASSRFLSRDDTEAFF

D: NA
V: TRBV11-2
size: NA
J: TRBJ1-2
DNA: TGTGCCAGCAGCCCCGGGGGGCTGAGGACTGGCTACACCTTC
CDR3: CASSPGGLRTGYTF

D: NA
V: TRBV9
size: NA
J: TRBJ1-1
DNA: TGTGCCAGCAGCGTAGATCTCAGAATATCCACTGAAGCTTTCTTT
CDR3: CASSVDLRISTEAFF

D: NA
V: TRBV12-3/TRBV12-4
size: few
J: TRBJ2-7
DNA: TGTGCCAGCGCTTCCGGCGCATACGAGCAGTACTTC
CDR3: CASASGAYEQYF

D: NA
V: TRBV10-3
size: NA
J: TRBJ1-3
DNA: TGTGCCATCAGGGTGCTAAGCTCTGGAAACACCATATATTTT
CDR3: CAIRVLSSGNTIYF

D: NA
V: TRBV3-1
size: NA
J: TRBJ1-5
DNA: TGTGCCAGCAGCCAAGATCGGCATCAGCCCCAGCATTTT
CDR3: CASSQDRHQPQHF

D: NA
V: TRBV5-1
size: few
J: TRBJ2-3
DNA: TGCGCCAGCAGCTCGGCGGGGTCGACGCAGTATTTT
CDR3: CASSSAGSTQYF

D: NA
V: TRBV18
size: NA
J: TRBJ2-7
DNA: TGTGCCAGCTCACCAGGGGCAGAGTACGAGCAGTACTTC
CDR3: CASSPGAEYEQYF

D: TRBD1
V: TRBV7-2
size: few
J: TRBJ2-2
DNA: TGTGCCAGCAGCTTAGGCGGACAGGGCAACACCGGGGAGCTGTTTTTT
CDR3: CASSLGGQGNTGELFF

D: NA
V: TRBV5-5
size: NA
J: TRBJ1-2
DNA: TGTGCCAGCAGCTTGATCACTAGCTATGGCTACACCTTC
CDR3: CASSLITSYGYTF

D: TRBD1
V: TRBV7-2
size: NA
J: TRBJ1-1
DNA: TGTGCCAGCAGCTTTCCCGGGACAGGGCTAGCTTTCTTT
CDR3: CASSFPGTGLAFF

D: NA
V: TRBV20-1
size: many
J: TRBJ2-7
DNA: TGCAGTGCAGGGGGGCTAGCGATCTCCGAGCAGTACTTC
CDR3: CSAGGLAISEQYF

D: TRBD2
V: TRBV20-1
size: few
J: TRBJ2-3
DNA: TGCAGTGCCCCTAGCGGGGGGGCAGATACGCAGTATTTT
CDR3: CSAPSGGADTQYF

D: NA
V: TRBV20-1
size: few
J: TRBJ2-2
DNA: TGCAGTGCTAAGTCAGGGGCGCAGGCCGGGGAGCTGTTTTTT
CDR3: CSAKSGAQAGELFF

D: NA
V: TRBV4-3
size: many
J: TRBJ2-5
DNA: TGCGCCAGCAGCCAAGGTGCTTCGGAGACCCAGTACTTC
CDR3: CASSQGASETQYF

D: NA
V: TRBV29-1
size: many
J: TRBJ1-1
DNA: TGCAGCGTTGATCATCGGGGCCTTGAAGCTTTCTTT
CDR3: CSVDHRGLEAFF

D: NA
V: TRBV11-2
size: NA
J: TRBJ1-5
DNA: TGTGCCAGCAGGGAAACAGGGAATGGGAATCAGCCCCAGCATTTT
CDR3: CASRETGNGNQPQHF

D: NA
V: TRBV21-1
size: few
J: TRBJ2-5
DNA: TGTGCCAGCAGCAATAGAGGGACTAGCGGGCTTCAAGAGACCAAGTACTTC
CDR3: CASSNRGTSGLQETKYF

D: NA
V: TRBV11-2
size: NA
J: TRBJ2-3
DNA: TGTGCCAGCAGCCAGGGACTCCTGCTTGCCCCTAGCACAGATACGCAGTATTTT
CDR3: CASSQGLLLAPSTDTQYF

D: NA
V: TRBV7-9
size: few
J: TRBJ1-1
DNA: TGTGCCAGCAGCTTTTCAGGGATCGAAGCTTTCTTT
CDR3: CASSFSGIEAFF

D: NA
V: TRBV12-3/TRBV12-4
size: NA
J: TRBJ2-5
DNA: TGTGCCAGCACCCCGGGCCTCAGACGGTTCCAAGAGACCAAGTACTTC
CDR3: CASTPGLRRFQETKYF

D: NA
V: TRBV18
size: few
J: TRBJ2-5
DNA: TGTGCCAGCTCACCTGCTTGGGGACCACAAGAGACCCAGTACTTC
CDR3: CASSPAWGPQETQYF

D: TRBD2
V: TRBV9
size: many
J: TRBJ2-5
DNA: TGTGCCAGCAGCTCACTAGCGGGGGGGTTAGAGACCCAGTACTTC
CDR3: CASSSLAGGLETQYF

D: NA
V: TRBV13
size: NA
J: TRBJ2-3
DNA: TGTGCCAGCAGCTTAGAGATAGGGGGTGAAGATACGCAGTATTTT
CDR3: CASSLEIGGEDTQYF

D: TRBD2
V: TRBV4-3
size: few
J: TRBJ2-7
DNA: TGCGCCAGCAGCCAAGACCGGGCTAGCGGGGGGCGGACCGAGCAGTACTTC
CDR3: CASSQDRASGGRTEQYF

D: NA
V: TRBV4-2
size: few
J: TRBJ1-1
DNA: TGTGCCAGCCACGAGACTGCCTTCGGGAACACTGAAGCTTTCTTT
CDR3: CASHETAFGNTEAFF

D: TRBD2
V: TRBV5-1
size: few
J: TRBJ2-3
DNA: TGCGCCAGCAGCTTCTCGACTAGCGGGGTCCGGAATACGCAGTATTTT
CDR3: CASSFSTSGVRNTQYF

D: NA
V: TRBV12-3/TRBV12-4
size: many
J: TRBJ1-5
DNA: TGTGCCAGCAGTCCTCCCGGGACCAGCAATCAGCCCCAGCATTTT
CDR3: CASSPPGTSNQPQHF

D: NA
V: TRBV15
size: NA
J: TRBJ1-1
DNA: TGTGCCACCAGCAGAGAGGATGGGCCTGAAGCTTTCTTT
CDR3: CATSREDGPEAFF

D: NA
V: TRBV11-2
size: NA
J: TRBJ2-1
DNA: TGTGCCAGCAGCCGCAGGGGTAGGGGCCACAATGAGCAGTTCTTC
CDR3: CASSRRGRGHNEQFF

D: NA
V: TRBV2
size: NA
J: TRBJ2-2
DNA: TGTGGTATAGGCAGGGCAAACACCGGGGAGCTGTTTTTT
CDR3: CGIGRANTGELFF

D: NA
V: TRBV6-2/TRBV6-3
size: NA
J: TRBJ1-1
DNA: TGTGCCAGCAGTTCCCCCCGGGCCCCGAGGATGAACACTGAAGCTTTCTTT
CDR3: CASSSPRAPRMNTEAFF

D: TRBD1
V: TRBV12-3/TRBV12-4
size: few
J: TRBJ1-6
DNA: TGTGCCAGCAGGCGTGGGACAGCTTATAATTCACCCCTCCACTTT
CDR3: CASRRGTAYNSPLHF

D: NA
V: TRBV5-6
size: NA
J: TRBJ2-5
DNA: TGTGCCAGCAGCTCACCCACCAAGACTGGGACCCAGTACTTC
CDR3: CASSSPTKTGTQYF

D: TRBD1
V: TRBV5-5
size: few
J: TRBJ2-7
DNA: TGTGCCAGCAGCCCCACAGGGGTTCAGCAGTACTTC
CDR3: CASSPTGVQQYF

D: NA
V: TRBV7-6
size: many
J: TRBJ2-1
DNA: TGTGCCAGCAGCTTAGTGGGCGGACAGAGTTACAATGAGCAGTTCTTC
CDR3: CASSLVGGQSYNEQFF

D: NA
V: TRBV19
size: NA
J: TRBJ1-5
DNA: TGTGCCAGTAGTCCGACGGTATATAGCAATCAGCCCCAGCATTTT
CDR3: CASSPTVYSNQPQHF

D: NA
V: TRBV4-2
size: few
J: TRBJ1-1
DNA: TGTGCCAGCAGCCATGGAGGACAGACCCGGAACACTGAAGCTTTCTTT
CDR3: CASSHGGQTRNTEAFF

D: NA
V: TRBV7-2
size: many
J: TRBJ2-5
DNA: TGTGCCAGCAGCTTAGGGAGAGAGACCCAGTACTTC
CDR3: CASSLGRETQYF

D: NA
V: TRBV24-1
size: many
J: TRBJ2-2
DNA: TGTGCCACCAGTGATTCCGGACATTGGGACGGGGAGCTGTTTTTT
CDR3: CATSDSGHWDGELFF

D: TRBD1
V: TRBV7-2
size: few
J: TRBJ1-5
DNA: TGTGCCAGCAGCCTAATGACAGGGTCTCAGCCCCAGCATTTT
CDR3: CASSLMTGSQPQHF

D: NA
V: TRBV6-2/TRBV6-3
size: NA
J: TRBJ2-7
DNA: TGTGCCAGCATAGGGGGTCTCGATGCCGAGCAGTACTTC
CDR3: CASIGGLDAEQYF

D: NA
V: TRBV7-9
size: NA
J: TRBJ2-1
DNA: TGTGCCAGCAGCTTAGTTTACAATGAGCAGTTCTTC
CDR3: CASSLVYNEQFF

D: NA
V: TRBV2
size: NA
J: TRBJ1-6
DNA: TGTGCCAGCAGTGAAAGGAATAAAATCACCCTCCACTTT
CDR3: CASSERNKITLHF